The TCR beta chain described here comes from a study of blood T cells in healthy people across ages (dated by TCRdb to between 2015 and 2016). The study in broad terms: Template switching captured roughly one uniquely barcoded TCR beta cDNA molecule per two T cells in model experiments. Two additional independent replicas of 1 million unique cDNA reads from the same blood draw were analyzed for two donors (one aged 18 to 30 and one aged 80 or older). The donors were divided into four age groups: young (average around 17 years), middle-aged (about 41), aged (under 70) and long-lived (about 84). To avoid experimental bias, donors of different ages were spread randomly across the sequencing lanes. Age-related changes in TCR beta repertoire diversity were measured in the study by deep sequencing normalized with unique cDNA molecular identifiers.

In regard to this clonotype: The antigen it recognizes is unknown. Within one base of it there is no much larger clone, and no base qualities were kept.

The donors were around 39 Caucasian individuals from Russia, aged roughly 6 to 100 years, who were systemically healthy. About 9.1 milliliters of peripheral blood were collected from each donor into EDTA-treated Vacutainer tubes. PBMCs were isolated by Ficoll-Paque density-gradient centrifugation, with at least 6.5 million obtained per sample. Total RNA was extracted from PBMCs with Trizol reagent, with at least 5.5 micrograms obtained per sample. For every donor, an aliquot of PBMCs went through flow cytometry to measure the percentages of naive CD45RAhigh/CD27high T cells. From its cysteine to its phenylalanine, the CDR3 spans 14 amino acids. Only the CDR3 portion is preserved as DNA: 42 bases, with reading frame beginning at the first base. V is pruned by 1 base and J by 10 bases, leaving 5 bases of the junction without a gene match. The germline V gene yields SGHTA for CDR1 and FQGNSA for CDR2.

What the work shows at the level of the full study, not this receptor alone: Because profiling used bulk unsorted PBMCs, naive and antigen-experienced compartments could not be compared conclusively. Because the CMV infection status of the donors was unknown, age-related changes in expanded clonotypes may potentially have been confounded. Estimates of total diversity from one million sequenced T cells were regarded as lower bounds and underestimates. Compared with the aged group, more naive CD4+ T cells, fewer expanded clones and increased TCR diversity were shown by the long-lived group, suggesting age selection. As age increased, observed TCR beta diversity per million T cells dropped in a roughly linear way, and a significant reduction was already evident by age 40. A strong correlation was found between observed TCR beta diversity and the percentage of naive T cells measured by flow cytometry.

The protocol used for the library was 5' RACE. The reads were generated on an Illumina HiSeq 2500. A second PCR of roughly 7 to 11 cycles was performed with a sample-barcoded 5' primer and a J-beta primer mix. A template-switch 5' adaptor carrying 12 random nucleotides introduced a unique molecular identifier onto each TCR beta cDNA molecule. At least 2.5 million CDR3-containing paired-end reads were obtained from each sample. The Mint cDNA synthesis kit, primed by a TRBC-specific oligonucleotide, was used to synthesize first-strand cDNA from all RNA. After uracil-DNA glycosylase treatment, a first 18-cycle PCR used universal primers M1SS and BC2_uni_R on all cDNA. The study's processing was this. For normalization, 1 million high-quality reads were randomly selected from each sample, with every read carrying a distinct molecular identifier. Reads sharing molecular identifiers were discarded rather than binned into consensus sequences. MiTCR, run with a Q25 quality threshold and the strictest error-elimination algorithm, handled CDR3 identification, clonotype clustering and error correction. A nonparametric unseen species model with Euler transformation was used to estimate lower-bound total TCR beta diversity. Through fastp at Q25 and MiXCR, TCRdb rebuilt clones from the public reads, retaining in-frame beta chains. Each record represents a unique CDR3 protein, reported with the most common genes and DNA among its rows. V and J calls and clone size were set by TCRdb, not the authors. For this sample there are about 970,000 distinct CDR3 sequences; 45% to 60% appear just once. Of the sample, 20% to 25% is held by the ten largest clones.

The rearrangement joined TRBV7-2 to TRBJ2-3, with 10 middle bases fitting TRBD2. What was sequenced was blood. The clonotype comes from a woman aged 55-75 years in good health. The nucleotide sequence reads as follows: TGTGCCAGCAGCTTAGTGTCTAGCGGGAGTGCGCAGTATTTT. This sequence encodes CASSLVSSGSAQYF.